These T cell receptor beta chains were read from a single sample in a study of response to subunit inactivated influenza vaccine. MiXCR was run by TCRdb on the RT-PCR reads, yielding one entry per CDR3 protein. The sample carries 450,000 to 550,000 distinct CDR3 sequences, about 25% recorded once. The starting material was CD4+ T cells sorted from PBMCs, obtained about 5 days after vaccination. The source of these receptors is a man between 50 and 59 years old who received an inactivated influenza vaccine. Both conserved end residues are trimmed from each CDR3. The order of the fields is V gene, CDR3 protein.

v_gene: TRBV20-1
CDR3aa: SARDTSGGPYEQY

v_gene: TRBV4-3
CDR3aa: ASSQIGGGQF

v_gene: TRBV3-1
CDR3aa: ASSGGGFYNEQF

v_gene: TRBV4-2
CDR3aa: ASSPRALTGWVDEQF

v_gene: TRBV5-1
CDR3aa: ASSPTGRGLYEQY

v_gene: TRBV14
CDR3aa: ASSQEVRGRGYT

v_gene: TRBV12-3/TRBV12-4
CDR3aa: ASTPGHRSSYEQY

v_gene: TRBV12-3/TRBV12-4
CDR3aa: ASRTGGSPTIY

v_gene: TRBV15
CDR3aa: ATSSRGQSTDTQY

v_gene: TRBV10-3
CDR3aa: AISESRGPGETQY

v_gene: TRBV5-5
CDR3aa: ASTLGLAGTYEQY

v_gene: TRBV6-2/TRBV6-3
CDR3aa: ASSYGHIFQPQH

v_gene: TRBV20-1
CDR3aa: SARVSTGSNSPLH

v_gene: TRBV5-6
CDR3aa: ASSLRPGQGRYEQY

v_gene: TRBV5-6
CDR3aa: ASSLRGAGPNEQF

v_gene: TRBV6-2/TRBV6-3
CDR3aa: ASSSSAGALTGELF

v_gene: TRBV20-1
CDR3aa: SARDPVMTQY

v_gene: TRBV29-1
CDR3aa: SVDYPQETQY

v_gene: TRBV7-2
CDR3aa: ASSSTGHYGYT

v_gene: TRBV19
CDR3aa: ASSAGGGNQPQH

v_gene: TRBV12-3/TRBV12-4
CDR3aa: ASTLALNTEAF

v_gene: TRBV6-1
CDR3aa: ASSSLLDTQY

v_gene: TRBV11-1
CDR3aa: ASSLFAVSGRGTDTQY

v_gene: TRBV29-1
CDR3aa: SVAWDLIGTGELF

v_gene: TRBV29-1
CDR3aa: SVDGRSGDTQY

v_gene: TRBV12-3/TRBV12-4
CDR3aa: ASSLTPPRGTQY

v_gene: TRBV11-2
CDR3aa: ASSSYRGGNYNEQF

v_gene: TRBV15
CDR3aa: ATSPKQGWNEQF

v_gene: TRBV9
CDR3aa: ASSEGLGQDGTEAF

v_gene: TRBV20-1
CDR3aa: SATGLAEDTQY

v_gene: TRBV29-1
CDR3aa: SVGTGAFGYGYT

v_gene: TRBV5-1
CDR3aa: ASRVVGGYEQY

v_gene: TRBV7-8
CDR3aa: ASSMQGIVSPLH

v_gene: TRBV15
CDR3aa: ATSRGHLNTEAF

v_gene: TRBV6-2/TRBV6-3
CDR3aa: ASSYRGRDRSTDTQY

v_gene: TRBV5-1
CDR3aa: ASARGDVRVEQY

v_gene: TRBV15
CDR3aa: ATSRERFGGYEQY

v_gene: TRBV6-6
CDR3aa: ASSGEGGELF

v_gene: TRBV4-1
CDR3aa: ASSQGGREDTQY

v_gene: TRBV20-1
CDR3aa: SAQPTGPGLNTEAF

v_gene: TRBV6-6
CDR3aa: ASSYRDRVEY

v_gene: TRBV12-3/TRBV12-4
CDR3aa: ASSWAGSNTGELF

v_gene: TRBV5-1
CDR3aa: ASSLSGQGYNEQF

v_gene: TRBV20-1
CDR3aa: SASLQWGQGNQPQH

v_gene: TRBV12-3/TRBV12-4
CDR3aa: ASSPTGAGETQY

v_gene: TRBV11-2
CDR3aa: ASSYTGGKNTGELF